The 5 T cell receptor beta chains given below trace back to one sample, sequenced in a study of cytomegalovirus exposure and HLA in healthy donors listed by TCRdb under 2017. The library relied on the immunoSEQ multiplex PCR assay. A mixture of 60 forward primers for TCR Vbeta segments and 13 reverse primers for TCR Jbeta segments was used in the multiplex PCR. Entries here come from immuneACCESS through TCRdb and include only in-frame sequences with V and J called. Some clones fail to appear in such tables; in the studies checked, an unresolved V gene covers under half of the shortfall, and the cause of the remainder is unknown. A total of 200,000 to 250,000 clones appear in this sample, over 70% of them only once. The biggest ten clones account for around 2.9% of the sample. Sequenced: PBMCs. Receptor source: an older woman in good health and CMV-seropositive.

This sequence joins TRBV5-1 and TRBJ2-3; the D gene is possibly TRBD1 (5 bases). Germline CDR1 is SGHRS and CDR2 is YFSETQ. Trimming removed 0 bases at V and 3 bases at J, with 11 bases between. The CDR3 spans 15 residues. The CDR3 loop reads CASSLEAKGTDTQYF. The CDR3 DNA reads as TGCGCCAGCAGCTTGGAGGCGAAGGGGACAGATACGCAGTATTTT.

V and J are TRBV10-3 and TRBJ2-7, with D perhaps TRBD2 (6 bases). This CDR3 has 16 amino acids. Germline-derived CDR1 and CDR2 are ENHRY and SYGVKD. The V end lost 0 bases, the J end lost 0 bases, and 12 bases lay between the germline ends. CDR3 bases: TGTGCCATCAGTGAGTCGACAGCGGGTGACTCCTACGAGCAGTACTTC. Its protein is CAISESTAGDSYEQYF.

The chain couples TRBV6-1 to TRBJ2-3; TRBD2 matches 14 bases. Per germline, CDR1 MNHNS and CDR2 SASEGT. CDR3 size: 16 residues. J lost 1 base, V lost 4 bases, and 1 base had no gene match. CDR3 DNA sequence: TGTGCCAGCAGTGTGACTAGCGGGAGGGGCACAGATACGCAGTATTTT. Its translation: CASSVTSGRGTDTQYF.

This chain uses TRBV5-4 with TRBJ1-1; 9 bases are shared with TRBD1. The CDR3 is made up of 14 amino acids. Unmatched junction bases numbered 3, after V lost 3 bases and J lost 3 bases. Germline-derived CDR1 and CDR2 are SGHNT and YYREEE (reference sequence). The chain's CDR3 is CASSWGQGDTEAFF. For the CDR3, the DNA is TGTGCCAGCAGCTGGGGACAGGGAGACACTGAAGCTTTCTTT.

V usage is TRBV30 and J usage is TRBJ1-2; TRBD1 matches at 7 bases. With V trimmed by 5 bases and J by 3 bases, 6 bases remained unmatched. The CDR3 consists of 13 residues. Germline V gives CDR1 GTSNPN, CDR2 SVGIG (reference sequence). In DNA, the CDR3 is TGTGCCTGGGGCTCGGGACAGTACTATGGCTACACCTTC. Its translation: CAWGSGQYYGYTF.